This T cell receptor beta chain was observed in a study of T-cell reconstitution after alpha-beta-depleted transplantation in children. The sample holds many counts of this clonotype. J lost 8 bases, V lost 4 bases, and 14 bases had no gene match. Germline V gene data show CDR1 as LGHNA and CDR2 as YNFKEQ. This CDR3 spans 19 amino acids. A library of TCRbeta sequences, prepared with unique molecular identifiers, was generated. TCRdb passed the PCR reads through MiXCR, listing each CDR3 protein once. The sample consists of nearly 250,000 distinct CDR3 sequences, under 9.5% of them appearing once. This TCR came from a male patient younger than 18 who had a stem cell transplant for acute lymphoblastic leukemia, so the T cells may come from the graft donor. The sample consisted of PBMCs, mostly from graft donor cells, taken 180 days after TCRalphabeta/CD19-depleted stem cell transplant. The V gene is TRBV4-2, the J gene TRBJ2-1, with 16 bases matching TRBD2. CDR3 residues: CASSRGGLAGGTLRDEQFF. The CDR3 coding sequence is TGTGCCAGCAGCCGAGGGGGACTAGCGGGGGGGACGCTACGGGATGAGCAGTTCTTC.